This TCR beta chain was found in a study of cytomegalovirus exposure and HLA in healthy donors (dated by TCRdb to 2016 to 2017). Regarding the research as a whole: The 650 to 750 repertoires of the first cohort and the 120 or so validation repertoires were produced on the same platform, according to a later analysis. The study aimed to test whether cataloging public T cell receptors could reveal signatures of past pathogen exposure. In addition to the first cohort of approximately 650 subjects, a separate validation cohort of approximately 110 different subjects was used. The study combined high-throughput TCR immunosequencing, statistical association of individual TCRs with disease status, and machine learning to predict cytomegalovirus infection status.

Overall study outcomes, separate from this receptor: In vitro tests confirmed that a few of the cytomegalovirus-associated TCR beta chains recognize cytomegalovirus antigens. It was suggested by the authors that the approach could potentially be generalized to other disease states and immunological phenotypes. Cytomegalovirus status was reported to be diagnosed by the classifier with high specificity and sensitivity in both the original and validation cohorts. A later analysis had no HLA typing for the validation cohort, so co-occurrence there was scored across all 110 or so repertoires. Of the cluster scores, roughly 95% were above 0 in a later analysis, which found that TCRs clustered in the first cohort also tended to co-occur in the 120 or so validation repertoires. A total of 150 to 200 TCR beta chains were listed by the study as associated with cytomegalovirus. While some public TCRs were present in many individuals, most TCR sequences turned up only very rarely across donors.

The donors belonged to the validation cohort of roughly 120 subjects, which was separate from the roughly 700-subject first cohort. Receptors were amplified or captured by the immunoSEQ multiplex PCR assay. The study's own analysis went as follows. A statistical classification framework was developed to diagnose cytomegalovirus status using the catalog of TCR beta chain sequences. Sourced from immuneACCESS, this table was stored by TCRdb with only in-frame sequences that have V and J called. A share of the clones is absent; for the studies checked, an unresolved V gene accounts for under half, and the remainder has no known explanation. V, J and clone size derive from that table, while D and trimming were established from the DNA sequence. The sample has roughly 73,000 clones on record, approximately 96% of them singletons. The top ten constitute around 3% of the sample. From a lookup of the germline V gene, CDR1 and CDR2 are MNHNS and SASEGT. The CDR3 covers 14 residues, taking in both the cysteine and the phenylalanine. The kept DNA is CDR3 alone, 42 bases in frame from the first base. At the junction V is shortened by 8 bases and J by 6 bases; bases outside the gene matches: 8.

This clone was recorded only once. The antigen this receptor binds is unknown. No base qualities exist here, and no much larger clone lies one base off it. The clonotype comes from a man younger than 30 in good health and CMV-seronegative. This chain is built from TRBV6-1 and TRBJ1-5; the central 9 bases match TRBD1. Source material: PBMCs. The DNA is as follows: TGTGCCAGCGCTACAGGGGGCAGTGGTCAGCCCCAGCATTTT. This gives the protein CASATGGSGQPQHF.